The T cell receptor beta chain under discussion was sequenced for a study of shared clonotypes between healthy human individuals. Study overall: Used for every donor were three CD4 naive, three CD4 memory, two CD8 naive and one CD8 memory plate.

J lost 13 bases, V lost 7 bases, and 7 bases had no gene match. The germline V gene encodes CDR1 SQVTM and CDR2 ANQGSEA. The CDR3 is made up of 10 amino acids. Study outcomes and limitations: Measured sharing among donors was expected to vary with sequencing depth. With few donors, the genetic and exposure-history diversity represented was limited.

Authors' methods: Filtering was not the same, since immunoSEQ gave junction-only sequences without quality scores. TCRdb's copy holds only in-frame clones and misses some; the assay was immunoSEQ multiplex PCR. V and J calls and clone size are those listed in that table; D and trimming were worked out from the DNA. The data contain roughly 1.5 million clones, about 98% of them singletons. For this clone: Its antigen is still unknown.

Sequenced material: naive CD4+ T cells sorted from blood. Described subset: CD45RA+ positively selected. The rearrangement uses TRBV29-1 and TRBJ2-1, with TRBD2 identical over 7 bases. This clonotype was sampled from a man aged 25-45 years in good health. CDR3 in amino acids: CSGLSGNQFF. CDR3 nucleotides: TGCAGCGGGTTAAGCGGGAATCAGTTCTTC.